The clone carrying this T cell receptor beta chain was observed a single time. Its antigen is undetermined. Germline V gene data show CDR1 as SGHTA and CDR2 as FQGNSA. Trimming took 2 bases from V and 6 from J, leaving 17 bases between them. The CDR3 totals 17 residues. The multiple sclerosis control cohort comprised treatment-naive individuals presenting with stable or active relapsing-remitting disease. TEMRA cells were enriched by FACS, while CD8+ and CD4+ T cells were obtained through a negative isolation that was performed magnetically. This record comes from a study of CD8 T cells in Susac syndrome. RNA, at roughly 0.45 to 1 ug, was reverse transcribed with random hexamers. The TCR beta CDR3 was amplified by immunoSEQ multiplex PCR across 54 Vbeta, 13 Jbeta. From the immunoSEQ multiplex PCR reads, TCRdb called clonotypes with MiXCR, one entry per CDR3 protein. Of approximately 160,000 distinct CDR3 sequences listed, roughly 92% are singletons.

Overall study findings and caveats: It was acknowledged in the study that the number of individuals who were included in its TCR sequencing and HLA analysis was relatively small.

The clonotype was recovered from a human donor with multiple sclerosis. Sequencing was done on a sample of CD4+ T cells from PBMCs. The chain couples TRBV7-2 to TRBJ1-6; D possibly corresponds to TRBD1 (5 bases). The CDR3 loop reads CASSLISLQVVNSPLHF. The DNA of the CDR3 is TGTGCCAGCAGCTTAATCTCTCTACAGGTTGTTAATTCACCCCTCCACTTT. Supplemented by reference TRBV7-2 and TRBJ1-6, the full variable domain reads GAGVSQSPSNKVTEKGKDVELRCDPISGHTALYWYRQSLGQGLEFLIYFQGNSAPDKSGLPSDRFSAERTGGSVSTLTIQRTQQEDSAVYLCASSLISLQVVNSPLHFGNGTRLTVT.